This T cell receptor (beta chain) was observed in a study of shared clonotypes between healthy human individuals. CDR3 length equals 15 residues. V lost 0 bases and J lost 9, with 15 bases in between. Per germline, CDR1 SGHTA and CDR2 FQGTGA. Sequencing was at deep level. The repertoire was sequenced with immunoSEQ multiplex PCR; TCRdb's copy has only in-frame clones and lacks some. The sample records a few hundred thousand clones, roughly four fifths being singletons. The TCR comes from a middle-aged woman in good health. Some clones in this sample may be carry-over from other donors' samples. The V gene is TRBV7-3, the J gene TRBJ2-1, with D tentatively TRBD2 (5 bases). Material: PBMCs. The DNA for the CDR3 is TGTGCCAGCAGCTTAACTAGCGCCCCGGCGGGTGAGCAGTTCTTC. It translates to CASSLTSAPAGEQFF.